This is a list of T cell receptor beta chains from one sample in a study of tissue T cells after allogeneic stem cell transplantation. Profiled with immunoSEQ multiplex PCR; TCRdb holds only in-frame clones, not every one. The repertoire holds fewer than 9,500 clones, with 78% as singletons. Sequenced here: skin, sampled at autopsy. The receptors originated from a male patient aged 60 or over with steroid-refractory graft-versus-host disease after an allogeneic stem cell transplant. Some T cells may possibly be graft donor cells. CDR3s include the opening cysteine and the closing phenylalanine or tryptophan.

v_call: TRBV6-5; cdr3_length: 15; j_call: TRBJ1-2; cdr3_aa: CASRGGTGELYGYTF
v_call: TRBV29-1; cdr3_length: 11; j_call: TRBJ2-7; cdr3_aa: CSVGQRNEQYF
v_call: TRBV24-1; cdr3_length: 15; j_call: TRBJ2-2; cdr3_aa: CATSGRDRATGELFF
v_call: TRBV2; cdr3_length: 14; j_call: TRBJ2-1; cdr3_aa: CASRRGGQHNEQFF
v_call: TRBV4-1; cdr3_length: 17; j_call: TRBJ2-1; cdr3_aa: CASSQETSDRAHNEQFF
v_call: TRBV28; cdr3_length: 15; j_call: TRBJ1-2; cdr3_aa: CASCSMYRANYGYTF
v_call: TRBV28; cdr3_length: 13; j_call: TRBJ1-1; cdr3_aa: CASSLYLDTEAFF
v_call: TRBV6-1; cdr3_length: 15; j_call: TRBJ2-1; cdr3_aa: CASSEPPTGHNEQFF
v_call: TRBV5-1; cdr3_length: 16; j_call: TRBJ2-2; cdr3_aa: CASSLLAGGDTGELFF
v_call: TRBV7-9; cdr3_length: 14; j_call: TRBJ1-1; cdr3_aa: CASTLREKNTEAFF
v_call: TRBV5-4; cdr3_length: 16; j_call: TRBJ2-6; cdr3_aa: CASSLRVSSGANVLTF
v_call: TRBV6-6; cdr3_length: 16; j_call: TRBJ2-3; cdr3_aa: CASTRWAQAPTDTQYF
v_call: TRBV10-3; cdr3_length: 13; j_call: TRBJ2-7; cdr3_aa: CAISPALEDEQYF
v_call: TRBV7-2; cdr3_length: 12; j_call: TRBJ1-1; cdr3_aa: CASSRGGDSAFF
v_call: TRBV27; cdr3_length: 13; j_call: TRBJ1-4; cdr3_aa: CASSWWGGEKLFF
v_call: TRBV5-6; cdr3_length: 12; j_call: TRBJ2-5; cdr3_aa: CASSLAGETQYF
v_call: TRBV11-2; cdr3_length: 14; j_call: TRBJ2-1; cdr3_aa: CASSLGAQHGEQFF
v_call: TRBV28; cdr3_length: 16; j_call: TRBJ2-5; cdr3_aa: CASIQTRETIQETQYF
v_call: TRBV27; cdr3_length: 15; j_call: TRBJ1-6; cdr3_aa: CASSTTGVITPPLHF
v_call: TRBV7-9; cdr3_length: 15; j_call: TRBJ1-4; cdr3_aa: CASSFEEQKNEKLFF
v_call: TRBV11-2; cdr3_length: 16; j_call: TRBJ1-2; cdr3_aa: CASSRWTDASNYGYTF
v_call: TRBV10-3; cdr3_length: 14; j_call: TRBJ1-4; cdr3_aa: CAISKDGTNEKLFF
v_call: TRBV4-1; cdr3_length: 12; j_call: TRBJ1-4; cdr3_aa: CASSLGGEKLFF
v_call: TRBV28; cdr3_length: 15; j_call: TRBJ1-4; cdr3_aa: CASSGLGQGLGKLFF
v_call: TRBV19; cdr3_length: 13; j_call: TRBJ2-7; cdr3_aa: CASAGSRNYEQYF
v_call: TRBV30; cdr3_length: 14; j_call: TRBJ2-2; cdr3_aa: CALGLGGGSGELFF
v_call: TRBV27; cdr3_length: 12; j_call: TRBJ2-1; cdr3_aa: CASSPLQGEQFF
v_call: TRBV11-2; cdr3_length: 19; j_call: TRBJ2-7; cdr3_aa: CASSLDWYLGTGVPYEQYF
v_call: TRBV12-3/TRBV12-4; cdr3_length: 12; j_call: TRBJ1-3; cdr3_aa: CASSSGGNTIYF
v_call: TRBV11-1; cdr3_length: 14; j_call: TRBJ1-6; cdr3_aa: CASSLGRVNSPLHF
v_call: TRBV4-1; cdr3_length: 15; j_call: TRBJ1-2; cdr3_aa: CASSLEQQGAEGYTF
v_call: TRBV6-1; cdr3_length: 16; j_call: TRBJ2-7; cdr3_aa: CASSDSPDPQIYEQYF
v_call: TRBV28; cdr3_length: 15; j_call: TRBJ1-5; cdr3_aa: CASRDRDRYNQPQHF
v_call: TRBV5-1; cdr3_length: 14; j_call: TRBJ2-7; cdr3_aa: CASSTRDGSYEQYF
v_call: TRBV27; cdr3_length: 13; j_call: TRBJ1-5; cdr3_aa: CASSLHSNQPQHF
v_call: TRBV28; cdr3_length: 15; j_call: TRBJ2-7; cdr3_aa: CASSFTTGASYEQYF
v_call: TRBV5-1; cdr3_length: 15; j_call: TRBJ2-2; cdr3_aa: CASSPGTGDTGELFF
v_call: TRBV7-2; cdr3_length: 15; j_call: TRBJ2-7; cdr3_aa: CASSLEGLAHHEQYF
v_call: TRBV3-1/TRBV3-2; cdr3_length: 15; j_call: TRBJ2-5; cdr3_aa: CASSHSSRALETQYF
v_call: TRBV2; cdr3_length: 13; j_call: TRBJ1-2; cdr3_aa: CASSEAANYGYTF
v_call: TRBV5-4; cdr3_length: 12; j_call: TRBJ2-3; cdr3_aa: CASSLWGDTQYF
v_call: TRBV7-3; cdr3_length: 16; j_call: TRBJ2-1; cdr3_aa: CASSPETSGGALEQFF
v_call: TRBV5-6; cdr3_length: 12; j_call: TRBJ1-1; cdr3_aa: CASSTRVTEAFF
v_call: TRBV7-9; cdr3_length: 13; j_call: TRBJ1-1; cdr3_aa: CATAQEGARRPFF
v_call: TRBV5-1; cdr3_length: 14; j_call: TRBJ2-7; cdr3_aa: CASSLEAGVSEQYF
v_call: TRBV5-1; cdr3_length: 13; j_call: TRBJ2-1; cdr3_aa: CASSWVGGQEQFF
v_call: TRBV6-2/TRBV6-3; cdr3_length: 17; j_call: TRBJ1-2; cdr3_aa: CASSYPPGTGVVYGYTF
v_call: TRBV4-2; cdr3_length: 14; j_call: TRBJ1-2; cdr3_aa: CASSQATRESGYTF
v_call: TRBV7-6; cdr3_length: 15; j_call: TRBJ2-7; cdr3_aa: CASSLGQGAWYEQYF
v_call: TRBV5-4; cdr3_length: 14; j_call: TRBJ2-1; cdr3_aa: CASSPQTGLNEQFF
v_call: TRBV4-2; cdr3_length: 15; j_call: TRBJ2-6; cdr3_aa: CASSQDNSGANVLTF
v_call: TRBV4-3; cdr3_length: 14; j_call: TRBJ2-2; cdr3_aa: CASSQDSATGELFF
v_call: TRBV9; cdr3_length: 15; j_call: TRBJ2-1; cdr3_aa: CASSVAQGVNNEQFF